A single sample gave rise to the 4 T cell receptor beta chains below, sequenced in a study of cytotoxic CD8 clonotypes in ibrutinib-treated CLL. Profiling relied on immunoSEQ multiplex PCR, and the TCRdb table lists in-frame clones only, not all of them. The sample comprises fewer than 75,000 clones, roughly 71% of which are singletons, and about two fifths rests with the top ten. This material consisted of PBMCs, taken after 12 months of ibrutinib treatment. The receptors stem from a human donor with chronic lymphocytic leukemia.

The rearrangement links TRBV19 to TRBJ1-5, with D perhaps TRBD1 (6 bases). Germline CDR1 reads LNHDA; CDR2 reads SQIVND (reference sequence). This CDR3 region has 16 residues. V shed 3 bases and J shed 4 bases, with 16 bases lying between them. This CDR3 reads CASSISMGTPNQPQHF. CDR3 DNA sequence: TGTGCCAGTAGTATCTCAATGGGGACACCTAATCAGCCCCAGCATTTT.

This clone was picked up many times. The rearrangement joins TRBV28 to TRBJ1-5; maybe TRBD1 (6 bases). Germline-derived CDR1 and CDR2 are MDHEN and SYDVKM. The length of the CDR3 is 14 residues. The V end lost 4 bases, the J end lost 5 bases, and 12 bases lay between the germline ends. For the CDR3, the DNA is TGTGCCAGCAGTTCCCGGGACAACTATCAGCCCCAGCATTTT. Its protein product is CASSSRDNYQPQHF. Full variable domain (rest looked up from reference TRBV28 and TRBJ1-5): DVKVTQSSRYLVKRTGEKVFLECVQDMDHENMFWYRQDPGLGLRLIYFSYDVKMKEKGDIPEGYSVSREKKERFSLILESASTNQTSMYLCASSSRDNYQPQHFGDGTRLSIL.

The chain recombines TRBV7-2 with TRBJ2-7, with TRBD1 matching 12 bases. The V and J ends lost 1 base and 5 bases, in that order; junction bases with no gene match: 6. The CDR3 length is 16 residues. The germline CDR1 and CDR2 sequences are SGHTA and FQGNSA. The DNA for the CDR3 is TGTGCCAGCAGCTTAGTCGGGACAGGGGGCGGCCACGAGCAGTACTTC. It encodes CASSLVGTGGGHEQYF.

A single count supports this clone. V usage is TRBV27 and J usage is TRBJ2-3, with 7 bases that match TRBD2. The J segment lost 2 bases and the V segment lost 6 bases, leaving 20 bases of the junction unmatched. Per the germline V gene, CDR1 is MNHEY and CDR2 is SMNVEV (reference sequence). CDR3 length: 19 amino acids. CDR3 sequence: CASSLRPRWRGTNTDTQYF. CDR3 DNA sequence: TGTGCCAGCAGCCTTAGGCCCCGCTGGCGGGGGACTAACACAGATACGCAGTATTTT.